This is a list of T cell receptor beta chains from one sample in a study of HIV-infected patients and healthy controls. TCRdb processed the 5' RACE reads anew with MiXCR; each CDR3 protein has one entry. The table has 8,000 to 10,000 distinct CDR3 sequences, roughly 7% seen once; the top ten hold roughly 34%. Sequencing was performed on blood, taken before antiretroviral therapy. The receptors come from an adult with HIV infection. CDR3s include the opening cysteine and the closing phenylalanine or tryptophan. A D gene is named only where the DNA matches it firmly. Where a row states a size, it is once, few, many or the class of an expanded clone; other rows omit it.

clone size,V gene,D gene,J gene,CDR3 DNA,CDR3 protein
few,TRBV5-1,-,TRBJ2-1,TGCGCCAGCAGCTTTTCGGGGGGCGGTAACAATGAGCAGTTCTTC,CASSFSGGGNNEQFF
once,TRBV7-3,TRBD1,TRBJ2-3,TGTGCCAGCAGCGTACTACAGGGGGATACGCAGTATTTT,CASSVLQGDTQYF
many,TRBV6-2/TRBV6-3,-,TRBJ1-6,TGTGCCAGCAGTTACTACGGCGTGAATTCACCCCTCCACTTT,CASSYYGVNSPLHF
few,TRBV7-8,-,TRBJ2-5,TGTGCCAGCAGCCCATCAGAGACCCAGTACTTC,CASSPSETQYF
many,TRBV19,TRBD1,TRBJ1-5,TGTGCCAGTAGTATGTCCGGGACAGGGTGGTTTCAGCCCCAGCATTTT,CASSMSGTGWFQPQHF
many,TRBV7-2,TRBD1,TRBJ1-2,TGTGCCAGCAGCCCGAGACAGGGGATCGATGGCTACACCTTC,CASSPRQGIDGYTF
many,TRBV11-1,-,TRBJ2-1,TGTGCCAGCAGCCTAGCCGGGGGCTTCAATGAGCAGTTCTTC,CASSLAGGFNEQFF
many,TRBV9,-,TRBJ2-5,TGTGCCAGCAGCGTAGTAGGAGATACAAGGGAGACCCAGTACTTC,CASSVVGDTRETQYF
many,TRBV11-2,TRBD1,TRBJ1-1,TGTGCCAGCAGCTTAGACGGGGACAGGGGGCGATGGGAGAACACTGAAGCTTTCTTT,CASSLDGDRGRWENTEAFF
-,TRBV5-4,TRBD1,TRBJ1-5,TGTGCCAGCAGCCCCGGGACAGGGAATAATCAGCCCCAGCATTTT,CASSPGTGNNQPQHF
many,TRBV20-1,-,TRBJ1-3,TGCAGTGCTAGAGACCAGCACTCTGGAAACACCATATATTTT,CSARDQHSGNTIYF
many,TRBV6-5,-,TRBJ1-1,TGTGCCAGCACGAGAGGGAACACTGAAGCTTTCTTT,CASTRGNTEAFF
many,TRBV7-9,-,TRBJ2-7,TGTGCCAGCACCTACCCGGCAGGGGCGGGCGAGCAGTACTTC,CASTYPAGAGEQYF
medium-sized,TRBV27,-,TRBJ2-7,TGTGCCAGCAGCCTTCTTGCCGGGGGCGAGCAGTACTTC,CASSLLAGGEQYF
many,TRBV24-1,TRBD2,TRBJ2-3,TGTGCCACCAGTGACCCAACTAGCGGGGGCTTCACAGATACGCAGTATTTT,CATSDPTSGGFTDTQYF
-,TRBV11-2,-,TRBJ2-7,TGTGCCACCGGGACTGCCTACGAGCAGTACTTC,CATGTAYEQYF
medium-sized,TRBV30,-,TRBJ2-7,TGTGCCGGAAGAAGAGTTAGCTCCTACGAGCAGTACTTC,CAGRRVSSYEQYF
medium-sized,TRBV27,-,TRBJ1-6,TGTGCCAGCAGTTTAGCCAGGGACACCCTCCACTTT,CASSLARDTLHF
many,TRBV6-6,-,TRBJ1-3,TGTGCCGGGGAGGGGGGCCGTGGAACTAAAGGAAACACCATATATTTT,CAGEGGRGTKGNTIYF
many,TRBV6-5,-,TRBJ2-3,TGTGCCAGCAGTTACCAGGGGTCACGCACAGATACGCAGTATTTT,CASSYQGSRTDTQYF
many,TRBV19,TRBD1,TRBJ2-2,TGTGCCAGTAGTGTCCCGACAGGGCACGGGGAGCTGTTTTTT,CASSVPTGHGELFF
many,TRBV9,-,TRBJ1-2,TGTGCCAGCAGCCCACTTGGGGATCCCTATGGCTACACCTTC,CASSPLGDPYGYTF
-,TRBV19,-,TRBJ2-7,TGTGCCAGTAGTATAGATCATGACCGTTCCTACGAGCAGTACTTC,CASSIDHDRSYEQYF
many,TRBV6-5,-,TRBJ1-5,TGTGCCAGCAGGGACGGACAGAATAGCAATCAGCCCCAGCATTTT,CASRDGQNSNQPQHF
many,TRBV7-2,-,TRBJ1-6,TGTGCCAGCAGCTATTATGGGGGGAAATCACCCCTCCACTTT,CASSYYGGKSPLHF
-,TRBV12-3/TRBV12-4,-,TRBJ2-5,TGTGCCAGTAATCACCGGGGGCCGGGGGAGACCCAGTACTTC,CASNHRGPGETQYF
many,TRBV19,-,TRBJ2-1,TGTGCCAGTAGTATAGCTACATACAATGAGCAGTTCTTC,CASSIATYNEQFF
many,TRBV20-1,-,TRBJ2-1,TGCAGTGCGAGGGGGAGCTACAATGAGCAGTTCTTC,CSARGSYNEQFF
many,TRBV5-1,-,TRBJ1-1,TGCGCCAGCAGCTTGGAGTTGGGCACTGAAGCTTTCTTT,CASSLELGTEAFF
-,TRBV7-3,TRBD2,TRBJ2-1,TGTGCCAGCAGCTTAATTGCTAGCGGGGGGAGCAATGAGCAGTTCTTC,CASSLIASGGSNEQFF
many,TRBV27,-,TRBJ2-3,TGTGCCAGCAGTTTAATCAACACCCTCCCGGATACGCAGTATTTT,CASSLINTLPDTQYF
-,TRBV29-1,-,TRBJ1-2,TGCAGCGTTGTCCGGGAGATGGCCTATGGCTACACCTTC,CSVVREMAYGYTF
many,TRBV7-9,TRBD2,TRBJ2-1,TGTGCCAGCAGCTTACCGGGACTAGTTTCTCATGAGCAGTTCTTC,CASSLPGLVSHEQFF
many,TRBV3-1,-,TRBJ2-3,TGTGCCAGCAGCCTCAACGCCCCAGGGACAGATACGCAGTATTTT,CASSLNAPGTDTQYF
-,TRBV30,TRBD1,TRBJ1-1,TGTGCCTGGAGAGACCAGGGGGACACTGAAGCTTTCTTT,CAWRDQGDTEAFF
many,TRBV7-2,TRBD1,TRBJ1-6,TGTGCCAGCAGCTTACTTCCGACAGGGGCAGGCTCACCCCTCCACTTT,CASSLLPTGAGSPLHF
many,TRBV6-6,-,TRBJ1-1,TGTGCCAGCAGTTACGAAGGTTGGACTGAAGCTTTCTTT,CASSYEGWTEAFF
few,TRBV5-1,-,TRBJ1-6,TGCGCCAGCAGCCCCCTCGAGGGTTCACCCCTCCACTTT,CASSPLEGSPLHF
few,TRBV6-5,-,TRBJ2-7,TGTGCCAGCAGTTACTCGCACTTGCCGTCCTACGAGCAGTACTTC,CASSYSHLPSYEQYF
many,TRBV7-2,TRBD1,TRBJ2-5,TGTGCCAGCAGCTTAGTGCAGGGGGAGTGGACCCAGTACTTC,CASSLVQGEWTQYF
few,TRBV13,-,TRBJ2-1,TGTGCCAGCAGCTTGGAGCCCTTCCCCTACAATGAGCAGTTCTTC,CASSLEPFPYNEQFF
many,TRBV12-3/TRBV12-4,TRBD1,TRBJ1-5,TGTGCCAGCAGTTCGGACAGGGGTGGGAATCAGCCCCAGCATTTT,CASSSDRGGNQPQHF
many,TRBV11-1,-,TRBJ2-6,TGTGCCAGCAGCTCAACCGACAAGGCTCTATCTGGGGCCAACGTCCTGACTTTC,CASSSTDKALSGANVLTF
many,TRBV7-2,TRBD1,TRBJ1-1,TGTGCCAGCAGCTTCCGACAGGGGAAGAACACTGAAGCTTTCTTT,CASSFRQGKNTEAFF
many,TRBV6-2/TRBV6-3,TRBD2,TRBJ2-7,TGTGCCAGCAGTTACTTGTCTAGCGGGACCTACGAGCAGTACTTC,CASSYLSSGTYEQYF
many,TRBV12-3/TRBV12-4,-,TRBJ1-2,TGTGCCAGCACGGCTTCGGGGAAGGGCTACACCTTC,CASTASGKGYTF
-,TRBV20-1,-,TRBJ2-7,TGCAGTGCTAGAGATCGAGTGGCGGGGTGGAGCGAGCAGTACTTC,CSARDRVAGWSEQYF
few,TRBV6-1,-,TRBJ1-1,TGTGCCAGCAGGGGACGGAACACTGAAGCTTTCTTT,CASRGRNTEAFF
few,TRBV2,-,TRBJ2-1,TGTGCCAGCCGAGAAGGGTGGAATGAGCAGTTCTTC,CASREGWNEQFF
few,TRBV9,-,TRBJ2-3,TGTGCCAGCAGCGCTTCGGGGCTAAGCACAGATACGCAGTATTTT,CASSASGLSTDTQYF